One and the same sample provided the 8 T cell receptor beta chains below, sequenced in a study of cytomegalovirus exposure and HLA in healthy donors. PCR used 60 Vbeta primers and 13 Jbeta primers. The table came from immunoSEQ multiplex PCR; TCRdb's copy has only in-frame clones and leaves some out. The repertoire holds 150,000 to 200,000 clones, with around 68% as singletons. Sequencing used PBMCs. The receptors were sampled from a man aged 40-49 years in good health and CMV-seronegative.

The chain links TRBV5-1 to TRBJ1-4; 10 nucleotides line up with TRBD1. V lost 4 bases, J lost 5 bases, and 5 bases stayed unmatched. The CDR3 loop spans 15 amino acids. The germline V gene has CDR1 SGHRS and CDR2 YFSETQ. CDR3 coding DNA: TGCGCCAGCAGCGGTCCGGGACAGGGGAATGAAAAACTGTTTTTT. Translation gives CASSGPGQGNEKLFF.

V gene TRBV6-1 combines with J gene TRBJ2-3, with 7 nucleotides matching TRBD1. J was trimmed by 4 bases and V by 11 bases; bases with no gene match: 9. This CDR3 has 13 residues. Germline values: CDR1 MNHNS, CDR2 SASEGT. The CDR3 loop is CAWGDRVADTQYF. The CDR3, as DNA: TGTGCCTGGGGAGACAGGGTGGCAGATACGCAGTATTTT.

CDR3 sequence (DNA): TGTGCCAGCAGCCCCAACGGGAGGGACACAGATACGCAGTATTTT. It yields the protein CASSPNGRDTDTQYF. The rearrangement links TRBV7-3 to TRBJ2-3, with TRBD2 identical over 8 bases. CDR1 SGHTA and CDR2 FQGTGA come from the germline V gene. The length of the CDR3 is 15 residues. The V gene end was trimmed by 5 bases and the J gene end by 2 bases; junction bases not matched to a gene: 6.

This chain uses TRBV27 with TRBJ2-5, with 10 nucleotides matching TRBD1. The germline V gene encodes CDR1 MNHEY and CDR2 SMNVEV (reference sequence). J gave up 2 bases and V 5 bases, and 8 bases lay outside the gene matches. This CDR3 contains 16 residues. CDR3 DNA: TGTGCCAGCAGTCGAGGGGACAGGGGTTTACAAGAGACCCAGTACTTC. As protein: CASSRGDRGLQETQYF.

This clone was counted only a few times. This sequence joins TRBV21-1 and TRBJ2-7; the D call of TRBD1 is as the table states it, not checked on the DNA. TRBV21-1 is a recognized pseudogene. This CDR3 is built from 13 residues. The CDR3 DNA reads TGTGCCAGCAGCAAGGACAGGGCCTACGAGCAGTACTTC. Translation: CASSKDRAYEQYF.

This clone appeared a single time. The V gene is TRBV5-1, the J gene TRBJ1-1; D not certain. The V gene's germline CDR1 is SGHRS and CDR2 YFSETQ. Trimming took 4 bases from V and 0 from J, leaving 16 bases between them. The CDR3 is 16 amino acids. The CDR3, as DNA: TGCGCCAGCAGCCCAAGATCGGGAGAGATGAACACTGAAGCTTTCTTT. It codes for CASSPRSGEMNTEAFF.

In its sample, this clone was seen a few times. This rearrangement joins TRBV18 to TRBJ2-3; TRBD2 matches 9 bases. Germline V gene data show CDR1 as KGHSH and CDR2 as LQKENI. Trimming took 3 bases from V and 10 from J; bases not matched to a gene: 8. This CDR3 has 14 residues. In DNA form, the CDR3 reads TGTGCCAGCTCACCCCCTAGCGGGAAGTCTGCGCAGTATTTT. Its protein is CASSPPSGKSAQYF.

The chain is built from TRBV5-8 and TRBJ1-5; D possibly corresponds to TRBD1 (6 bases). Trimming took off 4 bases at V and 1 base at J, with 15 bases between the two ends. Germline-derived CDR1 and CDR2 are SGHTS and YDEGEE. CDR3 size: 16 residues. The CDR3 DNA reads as TGTGCCAGCAGCCCACTACAGGGAGTAAGCAATCAGCCCCAGCATTTT. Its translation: CASSPLQGVSNQPQHF.